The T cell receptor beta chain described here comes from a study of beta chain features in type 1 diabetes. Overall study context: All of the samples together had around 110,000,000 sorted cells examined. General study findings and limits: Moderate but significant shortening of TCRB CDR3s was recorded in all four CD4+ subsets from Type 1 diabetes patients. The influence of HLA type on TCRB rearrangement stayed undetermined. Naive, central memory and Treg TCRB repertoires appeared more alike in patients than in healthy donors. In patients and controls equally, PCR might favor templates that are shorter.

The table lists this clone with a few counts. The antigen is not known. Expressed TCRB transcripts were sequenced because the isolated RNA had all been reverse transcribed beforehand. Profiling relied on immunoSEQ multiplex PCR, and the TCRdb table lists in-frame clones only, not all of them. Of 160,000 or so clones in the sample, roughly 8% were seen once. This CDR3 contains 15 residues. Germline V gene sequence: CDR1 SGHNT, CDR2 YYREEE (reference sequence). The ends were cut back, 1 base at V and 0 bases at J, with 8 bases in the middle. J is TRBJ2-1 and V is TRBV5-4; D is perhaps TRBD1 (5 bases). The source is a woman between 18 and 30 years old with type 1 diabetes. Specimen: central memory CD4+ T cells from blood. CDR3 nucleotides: TGTGCCAGCAGCTTGCAGGGAAGCTCCTACAATGAGCAGTTCTTC. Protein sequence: CASSLQGSSYNEQFF.